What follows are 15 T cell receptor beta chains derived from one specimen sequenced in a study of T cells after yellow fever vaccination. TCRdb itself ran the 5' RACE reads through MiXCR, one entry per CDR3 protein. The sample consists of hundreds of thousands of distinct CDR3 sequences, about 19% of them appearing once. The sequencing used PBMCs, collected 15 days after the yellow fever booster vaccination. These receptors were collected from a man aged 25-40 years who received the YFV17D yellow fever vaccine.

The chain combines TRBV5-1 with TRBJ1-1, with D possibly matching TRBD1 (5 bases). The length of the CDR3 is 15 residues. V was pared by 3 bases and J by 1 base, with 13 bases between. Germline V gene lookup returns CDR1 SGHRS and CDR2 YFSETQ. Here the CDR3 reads CASSSDSVKNTEAFF. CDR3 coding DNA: TGCGCCAGCAGCTCTGACAGCGTGAAGAACACTGAAGCTTTCTTT.

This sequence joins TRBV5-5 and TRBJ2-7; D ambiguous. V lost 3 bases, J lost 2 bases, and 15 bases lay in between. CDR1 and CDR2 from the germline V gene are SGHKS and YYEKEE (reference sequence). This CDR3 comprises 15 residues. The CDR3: CASSSAIRTAYEQYF. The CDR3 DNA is TGTGCCAGCAGCTCAGCGATCAGGACGGCCTACGAGCAGTACTTC.

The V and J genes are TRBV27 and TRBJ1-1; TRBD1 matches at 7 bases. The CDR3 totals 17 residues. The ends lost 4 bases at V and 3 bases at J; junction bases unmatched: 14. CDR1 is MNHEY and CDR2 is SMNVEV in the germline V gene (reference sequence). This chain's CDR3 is CASSSGRRGRWDTEAFF. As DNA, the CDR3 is TGTGCCAGCAGTTCCGGAAGGAGGGGGCGTTGGGACACTGAAGCTTTCTTT.

CDR3 sequence: CSARPSGSRDTQYF. DNA of the CDR3: TGCAGTGCTAGACCTAGCGGGAGTCGGGATACGCAGTATTTT. The chain employs TRBV20-1 and TRBJ2-3; 10 bases line up with TRBD2. The germline V gene has CDR1 DFQATT and CDR2 SNEGSKA (reference sequence). The CDR3 runs to 14 residues. Trimming cost V 2 bases and J 6 bases; bases outside gene matches: 5.

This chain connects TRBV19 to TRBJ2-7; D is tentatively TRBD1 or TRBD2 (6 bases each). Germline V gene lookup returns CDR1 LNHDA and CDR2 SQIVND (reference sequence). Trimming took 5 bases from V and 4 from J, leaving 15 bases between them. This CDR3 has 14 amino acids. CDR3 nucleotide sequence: TGTGCCAGTAGTGAGCAAGGGGGGAGATACGAGCAGTACTTC. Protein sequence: CASSEQGGRYEQYF.

CDR3 region: CSVVVGTGMTKLFF. In DNA, the CDR3 is TGCAGCGTTGTGGTCGGGACAGGGATGACAAAACTGTTTTTT. This chain connects TRBV29-1 to TRBJ1-4, with 9 bases fitting TRBD1. Germline V gives CDR1 SQVTM, CDR2 ANQGSEA. With 4 bases clipped from V and 10 bases from J, the junction kept 10 bases outside the gene matches. The CDR3 has 14 residues. The full variable domain, completed using reference TRBV29-1 and TRBJ1-4, is SAVISQKPSRDICQRGTSLTIQCQVDSQVTMMFWYRQQPGQSLTLIATANQGSEATYESGFVIDKFPISRPNLTFSTLTVSNMSPEDSSIYLCSVVVGTGMTKLFFGSGTQLSVL.

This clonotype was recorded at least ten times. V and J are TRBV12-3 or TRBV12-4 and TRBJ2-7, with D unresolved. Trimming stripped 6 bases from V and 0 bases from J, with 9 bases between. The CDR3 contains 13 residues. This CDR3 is CASREGISYEQYF. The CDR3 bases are TGTGCCAGCAGGGAAGGGATCTCCTACGAGCAGTACTTC.

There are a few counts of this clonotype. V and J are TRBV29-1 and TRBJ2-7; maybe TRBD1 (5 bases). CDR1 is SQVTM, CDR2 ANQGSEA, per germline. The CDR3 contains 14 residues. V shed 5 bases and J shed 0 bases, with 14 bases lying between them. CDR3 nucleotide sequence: TGCAGCGTTAATAAGGGGTCCAGCTCCTACGAGCAGTACTTC. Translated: CSVNKGSSSYEQYF.

CDR3: CASSLVGTGTTDTQYF. In DNA form, the CDR3 reads TGTGCCAGCAGCTTAGTTGGGACAGGGACCACAGATACGCAGTATTTT. The chain couples TRBV7-2 to TRBJ2-3; 9 bases are a match to TRBD1. Unmatched junction bases numbered 4, after V lost 1 base and J lost 2 bases. The CDR3 loop spans 16 amino acids. Germline V gene lookup returns CDR1 SGHTA and CDR2 FQGNSA.

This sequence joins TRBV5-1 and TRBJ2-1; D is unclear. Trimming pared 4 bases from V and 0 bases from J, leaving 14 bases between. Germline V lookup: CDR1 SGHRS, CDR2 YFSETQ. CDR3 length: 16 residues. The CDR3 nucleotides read TGCGCCAGCAGCAAAGCTGACACTCGCTCCTACAATGAGCAGTTCTTC. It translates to CASSKADTRSYNEQFF.

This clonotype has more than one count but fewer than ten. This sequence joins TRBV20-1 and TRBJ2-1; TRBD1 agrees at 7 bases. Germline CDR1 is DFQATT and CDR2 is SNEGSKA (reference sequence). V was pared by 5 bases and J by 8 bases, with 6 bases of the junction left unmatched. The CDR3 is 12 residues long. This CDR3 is CSARTGDHEQFF. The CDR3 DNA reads TGCAGTGCTCGAACAGGGGACCATGAGCAGTTCTTC.

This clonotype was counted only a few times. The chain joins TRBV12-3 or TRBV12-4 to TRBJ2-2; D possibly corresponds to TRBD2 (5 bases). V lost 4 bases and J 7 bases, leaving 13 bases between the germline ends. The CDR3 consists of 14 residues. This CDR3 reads CASSSLLEGGELFF. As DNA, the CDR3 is TGTGCCAGCAGTTCCCTTTTAGAGGGCGGGGAGCTGTTTTTT.

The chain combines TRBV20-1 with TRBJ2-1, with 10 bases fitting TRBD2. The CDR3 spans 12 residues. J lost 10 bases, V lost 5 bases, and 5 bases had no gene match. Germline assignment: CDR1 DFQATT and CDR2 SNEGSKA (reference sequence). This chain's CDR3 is CSARAGGPEQFF. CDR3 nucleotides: TGCAGTGCTCGAGCGGGAGGGCCAGAGCAGTTCTTC.

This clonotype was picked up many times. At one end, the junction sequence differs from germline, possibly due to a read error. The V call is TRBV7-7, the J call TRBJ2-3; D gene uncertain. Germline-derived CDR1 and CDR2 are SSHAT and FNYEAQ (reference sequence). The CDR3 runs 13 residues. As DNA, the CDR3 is TGTGCTAGCAGCTTACCGGAAGGTGGTACGCAGTATTTT. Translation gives CASSLPEGGTQYF. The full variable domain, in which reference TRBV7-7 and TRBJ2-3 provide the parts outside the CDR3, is GAGVSQSPRYKVTKRGQDVTLRCDPISSHATLYWYQQALGQGPEFLTYFNYEAQPDKSGLPSDRFSAERPEGSISTLTIQRTEQRDSAMYRCASSLPEGGTQYFGPGTRLTVL.

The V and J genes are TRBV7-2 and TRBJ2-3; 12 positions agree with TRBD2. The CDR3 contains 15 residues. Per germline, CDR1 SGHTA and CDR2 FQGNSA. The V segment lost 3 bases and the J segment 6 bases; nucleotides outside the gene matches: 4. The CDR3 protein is CASSFLTSGSDTQYF. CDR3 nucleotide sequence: TGTGCCAGCAGCTTTTTGACTAGCGGGAGTGATACGCAGTATTTT.